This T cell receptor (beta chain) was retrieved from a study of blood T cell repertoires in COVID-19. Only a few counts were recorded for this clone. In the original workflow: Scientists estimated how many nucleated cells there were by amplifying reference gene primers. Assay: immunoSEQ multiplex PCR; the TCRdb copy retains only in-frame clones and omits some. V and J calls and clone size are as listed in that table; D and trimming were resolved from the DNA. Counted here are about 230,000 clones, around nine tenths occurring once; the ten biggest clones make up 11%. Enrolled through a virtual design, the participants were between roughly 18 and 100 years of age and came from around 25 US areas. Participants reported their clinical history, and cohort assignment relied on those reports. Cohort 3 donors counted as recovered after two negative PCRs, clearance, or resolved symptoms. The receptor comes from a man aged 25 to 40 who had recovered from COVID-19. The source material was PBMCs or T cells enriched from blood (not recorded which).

In DNA, the CDR3 is TGTGCCAGCAGCCCGGACAGAGGCAGTGAGCAGTTCTTC. Translated, it gives CASSPDRGSEQFF. The gene calls are TRBV3-1 (or the pseudogene TRBV3-2) and TRBJ2-1; maybe TRBD1 (6 bases). CDR1 is LGHDT, CDR2 YNNKEL, per germline (reference sequence). The CDR3 totals 13 residues. V lost 4 bases and J lost 9, with 13 bases in between.